This T cell receptor beta chain comes out of a study of beta chain features in type 1 diabetes. Trimming cost V 1 base and J 5 bases, with 18 bases left between them. This CDR3 contains 17 residues. The V gene's germline CDR1 is SGHTA and CDR2 FQGTGA. Each sorted population was over 98% pure. Every isolated RNA sample was fully reverse transcribed, so sequencing captured expressed TCRB transcripts. TCRdb keeps only in-frame clones here, not all; method: immunoSEQ multiplex PCR. The profile shows almost 350,000 clones, under 8.5% of them singletons. This TCR came from a woman aged 18-30 years in good health. The chain is built from TRBV7-3 and TRBJ2-1; perhaps TRBD2 as D (6 bases). Sequenced: central memory CD4+ T cells from blood. The CDR3 here is CASSLSGGTRSNNEQFF. The CDR3 DNA is TGTGCCAGCAGCTTAAGCGGCGGGACTCGATCGAACAATGAGCAGTTCTTC.